These T cell receptor beta chains were read from a single sample in a study of cytomegalovirus exposure and HLA in healthy donors. Assay: immunoSEQ multiplex PCR; the TCRdb copy retains only in-frame clones and omits some. This table holds more than 100,000 clones, over 65% found once. Sequencing was performed on PBMCs. Every receptor here comes from a female donor in good health and CMV-seropositive. CDR3s include the opening cysteine and the closing phenylalanine or tryptophan. D genes are given only for firm matches. The listing skips clone size in some rows; elsewhere it reads once, few, many or a size class.

j_call d_call v_call clone_size cdr3_nt cdr3_aa
TRBJ1-3 - TRBV29-1 once TGCAGCGTTGGCGGGACCGCTAACTTTGGAAACACCATATATTTT CSVGGTANFGNTIYF
TRBJ2-1 TRBD2 TRBV6-6 - TGTGCCAGCATTTATGGGACTAGCGGAGACAATGAGCAGTTCTTC CASIYGTSGDNEQFF
TRBJ2-7 - TRBV6-5 - TGTGCCGCGAACCGCAGGGGAGCCCACGAGCAGTACTTC CAANRRGAHEQYF
TRBJ2-7 TRBD1 TRBV30 - TGTGCCTGGAGTCGACAGGGGGCCTACGAGCAGTACTTC CAWSRQGAYEQYF
TRBJ2-4 TRBD2 TRBV7-6 - TGTGCCAGCAGCCTTGCTAGCGGGGGGGCTGGGGACATTCAGTACTTC CASSLASGGAGDIQYF
TRBJ1-3 TRBD1 TRBV14 - TGTGCCAGCAGCCAAGTTATTCGGGACAGATCAAACTTTACGAGCTCTGGAAACACCATATATTTT CASSQVIRDRSNFTSSGNTIYF
TRBJ1-5 - TRBV6-5 - TGTGCCAGCAGTCGCAGGGATAGCAATCAGCCCCAGCATTTT CASSRRDSNQPQHF
TRBJ2-2 - TRBV6-5 - TGTGCCAGCAGACGGGGAGAGATAGCCACCGGGGAGCTGTTTTTT CASRRGEIATGELFF
TRBJ2-1 TRBD2 TRBV14 - TGTGCCAGCAGCCAAGGGACTAGCGGGGGGGATGAGCAGTTCTTC CASSQGTSGGDEQFF
TRBJ1-1 TRBD1 TRBV6-1 - TGTGCCAGCAGTGTCCGGGACAGGGACACTGAAGCTTTCTTT CASSVRDRDTEAFF
TRBJ2-2 - TRBV5-4 once TGTGCCAGCAGCTTGTCAGGGTCCGGGGAGCTGTTTTTT CASSLSGSGELFF
TRBJ2-2 - TRBV2 - TGTGCCAGCAAAGCCACCGGGGAGCTGTTTTTT CASKATGELFF
TRBJ2-7 - TRBV7-8 - TGTGCCAGCAGCTTAGCGCCTGGGACACTTACCTACGAGCAGTACTTC CASSLAPGTLTYEQYF
TRBJ2-5 TRBD2 TRBV12-5 - TGTGCTAGTAGTAACGGGGGGGGAACGTTTTACCAAGAGACCCAGTACTTC CASSNGGGTFYQETQYF
TRBJ2-5 - TRBV5-3 - TGTGCCAGAAGCGATTCGCTTGGGCGGAGGGGCCAAGAGACCCAGTACTTC CARSDSLGRRGQETQYF
TRBJ1-5 - TRBV2 once TGTGCCAGCAGTGAAAACAATAGCAATCAGCCCCAGCATTTT CASSENNSNQPQHF
TRBJ1-2 - TRBV5-4 - TGTGCCAGCAGCTTTAGTTCAGGGTTTCCCTATGGCTACACCTTC CASSFSSGFPYGYTF
TRBJ1-1 TRBD1 TRBV5-5 - TGTGCCAGCAGCTTGGAGTGGGACAGGGGGCGGGGGGCTTTCTTT CASSLEWDRGRGAFF
TRBJ2-5 TRBD2 TRBV4-1 - TGCGCCAGCAGCCAAGGGGCTAGCGGGAGGGCCAGAGAGACCCAGTACTTC CASSQGASGRARETQYF